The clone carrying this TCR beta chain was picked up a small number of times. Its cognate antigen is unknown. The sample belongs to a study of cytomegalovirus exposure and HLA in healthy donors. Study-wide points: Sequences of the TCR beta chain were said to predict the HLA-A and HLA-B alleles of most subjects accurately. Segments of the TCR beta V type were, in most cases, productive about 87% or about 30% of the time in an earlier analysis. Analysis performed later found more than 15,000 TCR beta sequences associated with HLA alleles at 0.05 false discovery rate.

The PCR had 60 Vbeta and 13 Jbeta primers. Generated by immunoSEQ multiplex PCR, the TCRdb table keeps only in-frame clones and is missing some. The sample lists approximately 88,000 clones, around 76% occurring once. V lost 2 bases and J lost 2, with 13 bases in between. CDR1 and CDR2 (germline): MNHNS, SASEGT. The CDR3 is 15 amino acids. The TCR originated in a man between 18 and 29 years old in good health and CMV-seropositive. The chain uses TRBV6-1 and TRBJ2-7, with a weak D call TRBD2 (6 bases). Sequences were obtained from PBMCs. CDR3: CASSEFREYPYEQYF. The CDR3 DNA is TGTGCCAGCAGTGAATTTCGGGAGTACCCCTACGAGCAGTACTTC.